This record covers a single T cell receptor beta chain. What it binds is not known. The V end was cut by 5 bases, the J end by 2 bases, with 13 bases between. Per germline, CDR1 MDHEN and CDR2 SYDVKM. This CDR3 is 14 amino acids long. These data originate in a study of T-cell reconstitution after alpha-beta-depleted transplantation in children. General study findings and limits: One year after transplant, T-cell counts and diversity came mostly from newly produced T cells. Reports say that about two months after transplant, the alpha-beta T cells came out of several hundred graft clones that had expanded. At day 60, the high TCRbeta diversity found in some patients originated from recipient T cells and thymic progenitors that had survived.

For TCRbeta, the library was prepared with unique molecular identifiers. Via MiXCR, TCRdb re-called the PCR reads, giving one row per CDR3 protein. The table has 300,000 to 400,000 distinct CDR3 sequences, approximately 20% seen once. This chain links TRBV28 with TRBJ2-7, with D hard to call. The TCR was taken from a male patient between 5 and 17 years old who had a stem cell transplant for acute lymphoblastic leukemia, so the T cells may come from the graft donor. The sequenced sample was PBMCs, mostly from graft donor cells, obtained 180 days after TCRalphabeta/CD19-depleted stem cell transplant. The CDR3 loop reads CASSRFRDAYEQYF. The CDR3 coding sequence is TGTGCCAGCAGTAGATTTAGAGACGCCTACGAGCAGTACTTC.